The sequence of this T cell receptor beta chain was determined in a study of T cells in Graves' hyperthyroidism and ophthalmopathy. A patient was excluded if there was uncontrolled infection, other autoimmune disease, pregnancy or lactation. On the basis of clinical symptoms, serum thyroxine and TRAb, thyroid ultrasound and orbital computed tomography, diagnoses were made. This clonotype was counted many times. Authors of the study amplified TCR beta CDR3 regions from RNA transcripts. The HTBI primer set served for first-round RT-PCR of the TCR CDR3. TCRdb passed the multiplex PCR reads through MiXCR, listing each CDR3 protein once. The sample includes some 770,000 distinct CDR3 sequences, 16% of them seen just once. This CDR3 spans 15 amino acids. V lost 0 bases and J lost 3; bases outside the gene matches: 5. Per germline, CDR1 ENHRY and CDR2 SYGVKD.

The chain combines TRBV10-3 with TRBJ2-7; 7 bases match TRBD1. The source is a man between 18 and 35 years old with Graves' hyperthyroidism. Sequences were obtained from blood. This CDR3 is CAISESGTALYEQYF. The CDR3 DNA follows: TGTGCCATCAGTGAGTCAGGGACAGCCCTCTACGAGCAGTACTTC.